Sequencing of this T cell receptor (beta chain) was carried out in a study of regulatory T cells in long-lasting Graves disease. Looking at the study overall: The antithyroid drugs taken by newly diagnosed Graves' patients had been used for under 3 months.

Arm-PCR of CDR3 regions with iRepertoire HTBI primers generated TCR beta libraries. Original data processing: Detected in the samples were just over 60 TRBV and approximately 14 TRBJ segments. MiXCR was run by TCRdb on the multiplex PCR reads, yielding one entry per CDR3 protein. TCRdb's processing, not the authors' own work, is the source of the V and J calls. The sample lists roughly 420,000 distinct CDR3 sequences, around 15% seen once, with 20% to 25% in the top ten. At least ten counts were recorded for this clonotype. Its antigen is not identified. Study results and limitations: Only peripheral blood was studied, not thyroid tissue.

Indicated time point: newly diagnosed GD, antithyroid drugs for less than 3 months. The TCR library used RNA extracted from PBMCs. This clonotype was sampled from a female donor with Graves disease. The sequencing here drew on peripheral blood mononuclear cells (PBMCs), taken at new diagnosis, from a patient treated with antithyroid drugs.

CDR3 DNA sequence: TGTGCTAGTGGTTTCGGGGTATCCAACCTTAACACTGAAGCTTTCTTT. This sequence encodes CASGFGVSNLNTEAFF. This chain links TRBV12-5 with TRBJ1-1, with unresolved D. Germline V lookup: CDR1 LGHNT, CDR2 FRNRAP. This CDR3 has 16 amino acids. Trimming cost V 3 bases and J 2 bases, with 16 bases left between them.